This TCR beta chain was sequenced for a study of blood T cell repertoires in COVID-19. Study-level background: From T cells, B-cell-depleted T cells, or PBMCs came the material, which was cDNA or gDNA.

This table comes from immunoSEQ multiplex PCR, and its TCRdb copy is limited to in-frame clones, with some not included. The sample records 220,000 or so clones, about 85% being singletons. This CDR3 has 14 residues. Trimming left V 0 bases short and J 5 bases short, with 11 bases between. Looked up from germline, CDR1 is LNHNV and CDR2 is YYDKDF (reference sequence). This clonotype was sampled from a man aged 50 to 59 who had recovered from COVID-19. This chain uses TRBV15 with TRBJ2-7; D unresolved. The sequencing sample was made of peripheral blood. CDR3 sequence (DNA): TGTGCCACCAGCAGAGATCGCGGCCCCAACGAGCAGTACTTC. Translated, it gives CATSRDRGPNEQYF.